This entry lists 23 T cell receptor beta chains sequenced from one sample in a study of blood T cell repertoires in COVID-19 (dated by TCRdb to 2020 to 2021). The library was prepared using the immunoSEQ multiplex PCR assay. The clones in this table, taken by TCRdb from immuneACCESS, are in-frame only. Not every clone is retained; where verified, under half of the shortfall comes from an unresolved V gene, and the cause of the rest is unknown. This sample has some 250,000 clones in its table, and roughly 93% of those were observed once. 2.3% of the sample lies in the top ten. Sequenced input: PBMCs or T cells enriched from blood (not recorded which). Receptors were obtained from a middle-aged woman with acute COVID-19.

The V and J genes are TRBV7-3 and TRBJ2-2; 9 bases line up with TRBD1. The CDR3 covers 17 residues. The V and J ends lost 5 bases and 5 bases, in that order; junction bases with no gene match: 12. Germline V gene data show CDR1 as SGHTA and CDR2 as FQGTGA. CDR3 sequence reads: CASSLGAGQGRTGELFF. The CDR3, as DNA: TGTGCCAGCAGCCTTGGGGCGGGACAGGGACGGACCGGGGAGCTGTTTTTT.

The chain carries TRBV12-3 or TRBV12-4 and TRBJ1-1; D not resolved. The V and J ends lost 1 base and 7 bases respectively, with 10 bases between them. CDR3 length equals 13 residues. This chain's CDR3 is CASSLGSIDEAFF. The CDR3, as DNA: TGTGCCAGCAGTTTAGGGAGTATCGATGAAGCTTTCTTT.

The chain employs TRBV1 and TRBJ1-2. TRBV1 is annotated as a pseudogene. This CDR3 is built from 13 residues. The CDR3 region is CTSSQSINYGYTF. The DNA of the CDR3 is TGCACCAGCAGCCAGAGCATTAACTATGGCTACACCTTC.

V usage is TRBV2 and J usage is TRBJ2-6; tentative D call: TRBD1 (5 bases). Germline CDR1 SNHLY, CDR2 FYNNEI. This CDR3 has 15 residues. The germline V and J ends were trimmed by 11 bases and 4 bases, with 18 bases remaining between them. The CDR3 region is CASRGKGVGANVLTF. The CDR3 nucleotides are TGTGCCTCACGCGGTAAAGGGGTCGGGGCCAACGTCCTGACTTTC.

The chain combines TRBV7-2 with TRBJ2-1; 11 positions agree with TRBD2. Germline V CDR1 and CDR2: SGHTA, FQGNSA. The CDR3 covers 17 residues. With 5 bases clipped from V and 4 bases from J, the junction kept 10 bases outside the gene matches. CDR3 nucleotide sequence: TGTGCCAGCAGCCCCGGGACTAGCGGCCCTCGATACAATGAGCAGTTCTTC. Amino acid sequence: CASSPGTSGPRYNEQFF.

This clone was counted a single time. V is TRBV6-5 and J is TRBJ1-3; the match to TRBD1 covers 9 bases. The V gene's germline CDR1 is MNHEY and CDR2 SVGAGI. Trimming took 5 bases from V and 2 from J; bases not matched to a gene: 4. The CDR3 is 15 amino acids. CDR3 in amino acids: CASSRTGVPGNTIYF. Written as DNA, the CDR3 is TGTGCCAGCAGTCGGACAGGGGTCCCTGGAAACACCATATATTTT.

The rearrangement uses TRBV14 and TRBJ2-7; the D is unclear. The CDR3 spans 11 residues. Germline values: CDR1 SGHDN, CDR2 FVKESK. The V and J ends lost 1 base and 6 bases respectively, with 4 bases between them. The CDR3 DNA is TGTGCCAGCAGCCAAGTAGCCGAGCAGTACTTC. Its protein is CASSQVAEQYF.

The genes are TRBV9 and TRBJ1-6; 9 nucleotides agree with TRBD1. CDR1 is SGDLS, CDR2 YYNGEE, per germline. V trimming: 4 bases; J trimming: 9 bases; junction bases outside the gene matches: 5. This CDR3 is built from 14 residues. CDR3 nucleotides: TGTGCCAGCAGCTTCCGGGACAGGGCTTCACCCCTCCACTTT. Its protein is CASSFRDRASPLHF.

This clone turned up a few times. The chain uses TRBV7-3 and TRBJ1-5; no firm D call. The CDR3 runs 14 residues. Trimming removed 0 bases from V and 2 bases from J, with 5 bases in between. From germline, CDR1 is SGHTA and CDR2 FQGTGA. As DNA, the CDR3 is TGTGCCAGCAGCTTAACCGGGGGCAATCAGCCCCAGCATTTT. This encodes CASSLTGGNQPQHF.

This chain links TRBV19 with TRBJ1-2; tentative D call: TRBD1 (6 bases). CDR1 is LNHDA and CDR2 is SQIVND in the germline V gene (reference sequence). V was cut by 3 bases and J by 2 bases, with 13 bases left in between. The CDR3 has 15 amino acids. As DNA, the CDR3 is TGTGCCAGTAGTATTTTCGACAGGAGAAACTATGGCTACACCTTC. Amino acid sequence: CASSIFDRRNYGYTF.

The J gene is TRBJ2-7, the V gene TRBV3-1 (or the pseudogene TRBV3-2), with a tentative D call TRBD1 (6 bases). Trimming shortened V by 4 bases and J by 2 bases, and 15 bases separated the two germline ends. CDR3 length: 15 residues. CDR1 LGHDT and CDR2 YNNKEL come from the germline V gene (reference sequence). The CDR3 region has the DNA TGTGCCAGCAGCCCTGCAAGGGGGACCCCCTACGAGCAGTACTTC. Protein product: CASSPARGTPYEQYF.

This chain links TRBV25-1 with TRBJ1-3, with a tentative D call TRBD1 (6 bases). V lost 5 bases, J lost 0 bases, and 11 bases lay in between. This CDR3 region has 15 residues. The germline V gene encodes CDR1 MGHDK and CDR2 SYGVNS. CDR3 amino acids: CASSPGTYSGNTIYF. The CDR3 coding sequence is TGTGCCAGCAGTCCCGGGACATACTCTGGAAACACCATATATTTT.

The sample holds a few counts of this clone. The junction does not match germline at one end; this may be a read error. The J gene is TRBJ1-2, the V gene TRBV30; 11 nucleotides agree with TRBD1. Germline V gene lookup returns CDR1 GTSNPN and CDR2 SVGIG (reference sequence). The CDR3 runs 13 residues. The CDR3 loop reads CAWTGGAAYGYTF. In nucleotides, the CDR3 is TGTGCATGGACAGGGGGCGCAGCCTATGGCTACACCTTC.

V and J are TRBV4-1 and TRBJ1-1; 10 bases agree with TRBD1. Germline loops: CDR1 MGHRA, CDR2 YSYEKL. V shed 6 bases, J shed 5 bases, and the junction held 6 bases outside the gene matches. This CDR3 is built from 14 residues. CDR3 coding DNA: TGCGCCAGCAGACCCACGGGACAGGGGACTGAAGCTTTCTTT. It is translated as CASRPTGQGTEAFF.

CDR3 loop: CASSFGGSGEKLFF. The CDR3, as DNA: TGTGCCAGCAGCTTTGGGGGGTCTGGTGAAAAACTGTTTTTT. The V call is TRBV7-2, the J call TRBJ1-4, with TRBD1 as a possible D gene (5 bases). V lost 3 bases and J lost 7, with 12 bases in between. CDR3 length: 14 residues. Germline CDR1 SGHTA, CDR2 FQGNSA.

The V call is TRBV7-2, the J call TRBJ2-3; 8 bases map to TRBD2. Trimming took 5 bases from V and 2 from J; bases not matched to a gene: 6. The CDR3 sequence is 15 residues long. CDR1 is SGHTA, CDR2 FQGNSA, per germline. The CDR3 coding sequence is TGTGCCAGCAGCGCGGGACTAGGAGACACAGATACGCAGTATTTT. This sequence encodes CASSAGLGDTDTQYF.

CDR3 nucleotides: TGTGCCAGCAGCCAAGAAGCAGCAGGGGCCCCCTACGAGCAGTACTTC. Amino acid sequence: CASSQEAAGAPYEQYF. The gene calls are TRBV4-2 and TRBJ2-7, with a tentative D call TRBD1 (6 bases). Germline-derived CDR1 and CDR2 are LGHNA and YNFKEQ. The CDR3 contains 16 residues. The ends were cut back, 0 bases at V and 2 bases at J, with 14 bases in the middle.

The rearrangement links TRBV19 to TRBJ1-2, with 8 bases aligning to TRBD1. V trimming: 6 bases; J trimming: 4 bases; junction bases outside the gene matches: 7. The CDR3 has 14 amino acids. Germline V gene data show CDR1 as LNHDA and CDR2 as SQIVND (reference sequence). The CDR3 nucleotides are TGTGCCAGTAGCCCGGGACAGGACTTCTATGGCTACACCTTC. Translation: CASSPGQDFYGYTF.

The V gene is TRBV3-1 (or the pseudogene TRBV3-2), the J gene TRBJ2-6, with TRBD1 matching 7 bases. CDR1 LGHDT and CDR2 YNNKEL come from the germline V gene (reference sequence). The CDR3 sequence is 16 residues long. V was pared by 5 bases and J by 0 bases, with 4 bases of the junction left unmatched. The CDR3 sequence: CASSGRTGSGANVLTF. CDR3 nucleotides: TGTGCCAGCAGCGGCCGGACAGGCTCTGGGGCCAACGTCCTGACTTTC.

The chain uses TRBV3-1 (or the pseudogene TRBV3-2) and TRBJ2-3; 14 bases are a match to TRBD2. The CDR3 length is 21 residues. The J segment lost 4 bases and the V segment lost 2 bases, leaving 17 bases of the junction unmatched. Germline assignment: CDR1 LGHDT and CDR2 YNNKEL (reference sequence). In nucleotides, the CDR3 is TGTGCCAGCAGCCAACAACGCACAAATCTTCGACTAGCGGGAGGGCCAGATACGCAGTATTTT. Translating it yields CASSQQRTNLRLAGGPDTQYF.

The chain employs TRBV11-3 and TRBJ2-3; 7 nucleotides agree with TRBD1. V trimming: 10 bases; J trimming: 3 bases; junction bases outside the gene matches: 7. The CDR3 has 13 amino acids. CDR1 is SGHNT and CDR2 is YENEEA in the germline V gene. CDR3 loop: CATSDRVTDTQYF. CDR3 DNA: TGTGCCACCTCCGACAGGGTAACAGATACGCAGTATTTT.

This clone appeared a single time. The rearrangement joins TRBV24-1 to TRBJ2-7; 11 nucleotides line up with TRBD2. CDR3 size: 16 residues. J gave up 4 bases and V 5 bases, and 9 bases lay outside the gene matches. Germline V gives CDR1 KGHDR, CDR2 SFDVKD. The CDR3 nucleotides are TGTGCCACCAGTGGATCGGGACTAGCGGAAAATTACGAGCAGTACTTC. It codes for CATSGSGLAENYEQYF.

This clone was seen just once. The chain links TRBV4-1 to TRBJ2-7, with D possibly matching TRBD2 (5 bases). Germline assignment: CDR1 MGHRA and CDR2 YSYEKL. The CDR3 extends over 14 amino acids. The V end was cut by 4 bases, the J end by 4 bases, with 14 bases between. CDR3 sequence: CASSPRVRGYEQYF. CDR3 nucleotides: TGCGCCAGCAGCCCCCGGGTCCGGGGTTACGAGCAGTACTTC.